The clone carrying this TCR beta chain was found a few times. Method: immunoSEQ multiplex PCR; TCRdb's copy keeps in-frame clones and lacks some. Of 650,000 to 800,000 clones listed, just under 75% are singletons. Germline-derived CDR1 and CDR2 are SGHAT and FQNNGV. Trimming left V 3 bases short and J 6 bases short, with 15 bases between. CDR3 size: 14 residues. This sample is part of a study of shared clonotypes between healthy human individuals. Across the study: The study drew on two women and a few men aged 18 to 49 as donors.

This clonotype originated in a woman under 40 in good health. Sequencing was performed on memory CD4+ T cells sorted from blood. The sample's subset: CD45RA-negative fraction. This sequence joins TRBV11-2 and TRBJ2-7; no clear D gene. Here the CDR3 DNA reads TGTGCCAGCAGCTTGGAATATATGGGCCGCGAGCAGTACTTC. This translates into CASSLEYMGREQYF.